This T cell receptor (beta chain) was found in a study of T cell clonality in common variable immunodeficiency. Study conclusions and caveats: Fewer deletions and N-nucleotide insertions were reportedly seen in common variable immunodeficiency TCR beta sequences.

This clone was seen ten or more times. Its antigen is not identified. Read coverage stops 3 residues before the CDR3 terminus; the germline J gene supplies the remainder. Most patients and controls had Caucasian heritage. CDR3 length: 15 amino acids. CDR1 SGHDT and CDR2 YYEEEE come from the germline V gene. Trimming took 7 bases from V and 7 from J; bases not matched to a gene: 10. Repertoires were generated with immunoSEQ multiplex PCR, while TCRdb's copy carries only in-frame clones and drops some. The repertoire consists of approximately 50,000 clones, none detected only once. The receptor was derived from a person aged 18 to 75 in good health. The sequenced sample consisted of peripheral blood mononuclear cells. This rearrangement joins TRBV5-6 to TRBJ2-2; the match to TRBD2 covers 10 bases. The CDR3 loop is CASGRAGGPVGELFF. The covered CDR3 bases are TGTGCCAGCGGAAGAGCGGGAGGGCCCGTCGGGGAG.